This T cell receptor (beta chain) was sequenced for a study of response to subunit inactivated influenza vaccine. Findings and caveats of the study: Every seasonal influenza vaccination brings in few new T cells, the authors suggested.

TCRdb fed the RT-PCR reads into MiXCR, producing one record per CDR3 protein. The data show hundreds of thousands of distinct CDR3 sequences, with around a sixth seen just once and under 13% held by the top ten. Trimming removed 5 bases at V and 2 bases at J, with 11 bases between. Germline V gene lookup returns CDR1 SGHAT and CDR2 FQDESV (reference sequence). The CDR3 contains 14 residues. Notes on this clonotype: The antigen remains unidentified.

The sample here was PBMCs from blood, taken roughly 5 days after vaccination. This clonotype was obtained from a man between 50 and 59 years old who received an inactivated influenza vaccine. The chain links TRBV11-1 to TRBJ2-3; D is undetermined. CDR3 in DNA: TGTGCCAGCAGCACTGGACCCAACACAGATACGCAGTATTTT. It codes for CASSTGPNTDTQYF.